These T cell receptor beta chains were read from a single sample in a study of blood T cell repertoires in COVID-19. Libraries were prepared by immunoSEQ multiplex PCR; TCRdb keeps only in-frame clonotypes and omits some of them. The data hold about 110,000 clones, with 65% to 80% observed a single time. Material: peripheral blood. These receptors all come from a woman aged 60 to 75 with acute or convalescent COVID-19. The CDR3 runs from the conserved cysteine through the conserved F or W. A D gene is named only where the DNA matches it firmly. The size entry is marked missing in some rows and otherwise reads once, few, many or a size class.

J gene,D gene,V gene,clone size,CDR3 DNA,CDR3 protein
TRBJ2-2,.,TRBV21-1,few,TGTGCCAGCAGCAACCCAGGGCCCGGGGAGCTGTTTTTT,CASSNPGPGELFF
TRBJ2-7,TRBD2,TRBV5-4,many,TGTGCCAGCAGCTTGGGCATTTCTACTGGGACTACCTACGAGCAGTACTTC,CASSLGISTGTTYEQYF
TRBJ2-7,.,TRBV4-2,.,TGTGCCAGCAGCCAAGAGGGCTACTCCTACGAGCAGTACTTC,CASSQEGYSYEQYF
TRBJ1-1,.,TRBV30,.,TGTGCCTGGAGTGTCCCGAGTGCAGCTTTCTTT,CAWSVPSAAFF
TRBJ2-2,.,TRBV27,few,TGTGCCAGCAGTTTTCAGGGGCACACCGGGGAGCTGTTTTTT,CASSFQGHTGELFF
TRBJ1-4,TRBD1,TRBV2,.,TGTGCCAGCACTAGACAGGGATTCGGTGAAAAACTGTTTTTT,CASTRQGFGEKLFF
TRBJ1-2,.,TRBV3-1/TRBV3-2,few,TGTGCCAGCAGCCAATTGGGACTGACCTATGGCTACACCTTC,CASSQLGLTYGYTF
TRBJ1-1,.,TRBV10-2,.,TGCGCCAGCAGGAGCGGCCGCGCCACTGAAGCTTTCTTT,CASRSGRATEAFF
TRBJ2-7,.,TRBV30,.,TGTGCCTGGAGTGTCGGTCAGGGGAACGAGCAGTACTTC,CAWSVGQGNEQYF
TRBJ2-1,TRBD2,TRBV19,.,TGTGCCAGTAGTAAGTCATCTAGCGGGGGGGCGGCCGAGCAGTTCTTC,CASSKSSSGGAAEQFF
TRBJ1-6,.,TRBV12-3/TRBV12-4,.,TGTGCCAGCAGTAGGGCCGGGGGTTCACCCCTCCACTTT,CASSRAGGSPLHF
TRBJ2-7,TRBD1,TRBV7-2,.,TGTGCCAGCAGCTTTGGGACAGCACTTTACTACGAGCAGTACTTC,CASSFGTALYYEQYF
TRBJ2-1,TRBD1,TRBV2,.,TGTGCCAGCAGTGAAGGAGACAGGGGACGGAATGAGCAGTTCTTC,CASSEGDRGRNEQFF
TRBJ2-5,.,TRBV3-1/TRBV3-2,.,TGTGCCAGCAGCCAGCTTTCAGGAAACCAAGAGACCCAGTACTTC,CASSQLSGNQETQYF
TRBJ2-1,TRBD2,TRBV7-9,once,TGTGCCAGCAGCTTAGCGGGGGGGTCTTGGAATGAGCAGTTCTTC,CASSLAGGSWNEQFF
TRBJ1-6,.,TRBV30,few,TGTGCCTGGAGTGTTGACAGCTACCGGTCACCCCTCCACTTT,CAWSVDSYRSPLHF
TRBJ2-5,TRBD2,TRBV11-2,once,TGTGCCAGCAGCTCAAGCGGGGGGGCAGGAGAGACCCAGTACTTC,CASSSSGGAGETQYF
TRBJ1-2,.,TRBV2,.,TGTGCCAGCAGTGGTGGTCCGGGGGGGGTCTACACCTTC,CASSGGPGGVYTF
TRBJ2-2,TRBD2,TRBV5-1,once,TGCGCCAGCAGCTTGCAAACTAGCGGGCCCACCGGGGAGCTGTTTTTT,CASSLQTSGPTGELFF
TRBJ1-2,.,TRBV19,.,TGTGCCAGTAGCCGCTCCGGGACACAAAACTATGGCTACACCTTC,CASSRSGTQNYGYTF
TRBJ2-5,TRBD1,TRBV9,.,TGTGCCAGCAGCGGATCAGGGACAGGGGGTCAAGAGACCCAGTACTTC,CASSGSGTGGQETQYF
TRBJ2-5,TRBD1,TRBV4-2,.,TGTGCCAGCAGCCAAGAGTCGTCGCGGACAGGGGAAGAGACCCAGTACTTC,CASSQESSRTGEETQYF
TRBJ2-7,.,TRBV29-1,.,TGCAGCGTTAGCGAGGGCTACGAGCAGTACTTC,CSVSEGYEQYF
TRBJ1-1,TRBD1,TRBV6-1,.,TGTGCCAGCAGTGAGGGACAGGGGGGCAACACTGAAGCTTTCTTT,CASSEGQGGNTEAFF
TRBJ1-1,.,TRBV9,.,TGTGCCAGCAGCGTAGGGAGCAGGGGTCGGACTACTGAAGCTTTCTTT,CASSVGSRGRTTEAFF
TRBJ1-1,.,TRBV11-2,.,TGTGCCAGCACCTTTCGTAGGGAGTCTGAAGCTTTCTTT,CASTFRRESEAFF
TRBJ1-4,.,TRBV18,.,TGTGCCAGCTCGGAAAGGAGCCCCCGAGGTGAAAAACTGTTTTTT,CASSERSPRGEKLFF
TRBJ2-7,.,TRBV19,once,TGTGCCAGTAGTATGGAGGTCCGGGACGAGCAGTACTTC,CASSMEVRDEQYF
TRBJ1-2,.,TRBV6-5,.,TGTGCCAGCACCAAAAGGTGGACACCGGAGGGTGGCTACACCTTC,CASTKRWTPEGGYTF
TRBJ2-5,.,TRBV12-3/TRBV12-4,.,TGTGCCAGCAGTTCGGCTCGGGTATCCCAGTACTTC,CASSSARVSQYF
TRBJ1-5,TRBD1,TRBV4-1,.,TGCGCCAGCAGCCGAGAGACAGGGAATAGCAATCAGCCCCAGCATTTT,CASSRETGNSNQPQHF
TRBJ1-2,.,TRBV5-1,few,TGCGCCAGCAGCTTGGCACAGGGTGACTCTGGCTACACCTTC,CASSLAQGDSGYTF
TRBJ1-2,TRBD1,TRBV3-1/TRBV3-2,few,TGTGCCAGCAGCCCCGAGAGGAGGGGGCAAATCTTC,CASSPERRGQIF
TRBJ2-5,.,TRBV20-1,.,TGCAGTGCTAGACGAGAGACCCAGTACTTC,CSARRETQYF
TRBJ2-2,TRBD1,TRBV18,.,TGTGCCAGCTCACCACCGACAGGGGCCACCGGGGAGCTGTTTTTT,CASSPPTGATGELFF
TRBJ1-1,TRBD1,TRBV5-4,.,TGTGCCAGCAGCTTGGGAACGGGACAGCGAGACACTGAAGCTTTCTTT,CASSLGTGQRDTEAFF
TRBJ2-7,.,TRBV20-1,few,TGCAGTGCTAGTCCTATCGCCTACGAGCAGTACTTC,CSASPIAYEQYF
TRBJ1-1,.,TRBV7-3,.,TGTGCCAGCAGCTTAATAGCCGAGAACACTGAAGCTTTCTTT,CASSLIAENTEAFF
TRBJ1-2,TRBD1,TRBV10-3,.,TGTGCCATCAGGACTACTCAGGGGGCGCGGGATGGCTACACCTTC,CAIRTTQGARDGYTF
TRBJ1-5,.,TRBV18,.,TGTGCCAGCTCACCGGGCTTGAATCAGCCCCAGCATTTT,CASSPGLNQPQHF
TRBJ2-5,TRBD1,TRBV5-4,.,TGTGCCAGCAGCTTGAGGGGGCAGGGTGAGACCCAGTACTTC,CASSLRGQGETQYF
TRBJ2-7,TRBD1,TRBV19,.,TGTGCCAGTAGTATAGGGGACAGTGGACCCTACGAGCAGTACTTC,CASSIGDSGPYEQYF
TRBJ1-1,.,TRBV11-1,.,TGTGCCAGCAGCTTACGGGTTTTTAACACTGAAGCTTTCTTT,CASSLRVFNTEAFF
TRBJ1-5,.,TRBV7-8,.,TGTGCCAGCAGTAGAGCGCGGGGCAGCAATCAGCCCCAGCATTTT,CASSRARGSNQPQHF
TRBJ2-7,TRBD1,TRBV11-2,once,TGTGCCAGCAGCTTAGAGCAGACAGGGACCTACGAGCAGTACTTC,CASSLEQTGTYEQYF
TRBJ1-1,.,TRBV30,few,TGTGCCTGGAGGACCCGGGGTGAAGCTTTCTTT,CAWRTRGEAFF
TRBJ2-1,.,TRBV5-1,.,TGCGCCAGCAGCCCTGAGTTCCGGAGGCAGTTCTTC,CASSPEFRRQFF
TRBJ2-5,.,TRBV4-1,.,TGCGCCAGCAGCCGTTCAGGACCAGGGGCCCAGTACTTC,CASSRSGPGAQYF
TRBJ1-6,.,TRBV5-5,.,TGTGCCAGCAGCTTGGGAGGGAATCCGGATTCACCCCTCCACTTT,CASSLGGNPDSPLHF